Following are 26 T cell receptor beta chains from one sample sequenced in a study of radiotherapy plus CTLA-4 blockade in lung cancer. The method was immunoSEQ multiplex PCR; TCRdb's version includes in-frame clones alone and lacks a portion of them. In the table there are about 110,000 clones, roughly 80% of which are singletons. The sequencing used peripheral blood, collected from a patient treated with radiotherapy plus ipilimumab. Receptors were obtained from a human donor with non-small cell lung cancer that progressed on radiotherapy plus ipilimumab. Some clones in this sample may be carry-over from other donors' samples.

The sample holds a few counts of this clone. The genes are TRBV10-3 and TRBJ2-3; no definite D call. CDR1 ENHRY and CDR2 SYGVKD come from the germline V gene. V shed 2 bases and J shed 5 bases, with 5 bases lying between them. The CDR3 is 12 residues long. The CDR3 spells CAISEGVDTQYF. In DNA form, the CDR3 reads TGTGCCATCAGTGAGGGGGTAGATACGCAGTATTTT.

This sequence joins TRBV5-5 and TRBJ2-6, with TRBD1 identical over 10 bases. Germline V CDR1 and CDR2: SGHKS, YYEKEE (reference sequence). CDR3 length: 20 residues. After removal of 1 base from V and 0 bases from J, the junction contained 10 bases not matched to a gene. This CDR3 is CASSLNPGQGLISGANVLTF. DNA for the CDR3: TGTGCCAGCAGCTTGAATCCGGGACAGGGGCTAATCTCTGGGGCCAACGTCCTGACTTTC.

The rearrangement links TRBV18 to TRBJ2-1; D possibly corresponds to TRBD2 (5 bases). This CDR3 is 14 amino acids long. The ends were cut back, 6 bases at V and 5 bases at J, with 14 bases in the middle. Germline CDR1 is KGHSH and CDR2 is LQKENI. CDR3 nucleotide sequence: TGTGCCAGCTCCTCCGCCGGAGGCCACAATGAGCAGTTCTTC. Its protein is CASSSAGGHNEQFF. The variable domain in full, completed from reference TRBV18 and TRBJ2-1, reads NAGVMQNPRHLVRRRGQEARLRCSPMKGHSHVYWYRQLPEEGLKFMVYLQKENIIDESGMPKERFSAEFPKEGPSILRIQQVVRGDSAAYFCASSSAGGHNEQFFGPGTRLTVL.

As for this clone: Mismatch with germline at one junction end may stem from a read error. The chain joins TRBV29-1 to TRBJ2-4, with D perhaps matching TRBD1 or TRBD2 (6 bases each). Germline assignment: CDR1 SQVTM and CDR2 ANQGSEA. This CDR3 has 14 amino acids. CDR3 protein: CSGEWGAAKNIQYF. The CDR3 DNA reads TGCAGCGGTGAATGGGGGGCGGCCAAAAACATTCAGTACTTC. Filled out from reference TRBV29-1 and TRBJ2-4, the complete variable domain reads SAVISQKPSRDICQRGTSLTIQCQVDSQVTMMFWYRQQPGQSLTLIATANQGSEATYESGFVIDKFPISRPNLTFSTLTVSNMSPEDSSIYLCSGEWGAAKNIQYFGAGTRLSVL.

The chain joins TRBV2 to TRBJ2-1, with TRBD1 as a possible D gene (6 bases). Germline V CDR1 and CDR2: SNHLY, FYNNEI. The CDR3 is 12 residues long. Trimming took off 5 bases at V and 10 bases at J, with 12 bases between the two ends. CDR3 nucleotide sequence: TGTGCCAGCAGTTCCACAGGGAAGGAGCAGTTCTTC. It encodes CASSSTGKEQFF. Filled out from reference TRBV2 and TRBJ2-1, the complete variable domain reads EPEVTQTPSHQVTQMGQEVILRCVPISNHLYFYWYRQILGQKVEFLVSFYNNEISEKSEIFDDQFSVERPDGSNFTLKIRSTKLEDSAMYFCASSSTGKEQFFGPGTRLTVL.

This sequence joins TRBV5-5 and TRBJ1-1; tentative D call: TRBD1 (5 bases). V was shortened by 5 bases and J by 3 bases, with 11 bases between the two germline ends. The CDR3 consists of 13 residues. Per germline, CDR1 SGHKS and CDR2 YYEKEE (reference sequence). The CDR3 DNA sequence: TGTGCCAGCAGACGGGGGACCTACACTGAAGCTTTCTTT. Residues: CASRRGTYTEAFF.

The J gene is TRBJ2-7, the V gene TRBV19; 12 bases align to TRBD2. CDR3 length: 14 residues. The germline CDR1 and CDR2 sequences are LNHDA and SQIVND (reference sequence). V was pared by 9 bases and J by 4 bases, with 7 bases of the junction left unmatched. The CDR3 here is CASRPGLAGYEQYF. The CDR3 bases are TGTGCCAGCCGACCGGGACTAGCGGGTTACGAGCAGTACTTC.

V gene TRBV7-3 combines with J gene TRBJ2-7, with unresolved D. CDR1 SGHTA and CDR2 FQGTGA come from the germline V gene. This CDR3 spans 13 amino acids. Trimming left V 5 bases short and J 6 bases short, with 14 bases between. CDR3 DNA sequence: TGTGCCAGCAGCCCAATAGACGGACGCGAGCAGTACTTC. It codes for CASSPIDGREQYF.

This clone was detected a few times. The chain couples TRBV7-9 to TRBJ2-1; D possibly corresponds to TRBD2 (7 bases). V lost 5 bases to trimming and J lost 4 bases, with 21 bases between them. This CDR3 contains 17 residues. The germline CDR1 and CDR2 sequences are SEHNR and FQNEAQ (reference sequence). The CDR3: CASSPGGRNSGYNEQFF. CDR3 bases: TGTGCCAGCAGCCCGGGGGGCCGAAACTCTGGGTACAATGAGCAGTTCTTC.

The rearrangement uses TRBV5-4 and TRBJ1-2, with 7 bases matching TRBD1. Germline V gene sequence: CDR1 SGHNT, CDR2 YYREEE (reference sequence). This CDR3 contains 14 residues. Trimming at V came to 0 bases and at J to 4 bases, leaving 3 bases not matched to a gene. The CDR3 sequence: CASSLGGQAYGYTF. The DNA of the CDR3 is TGTGCCAGCAGCTTGGGAGGACAGGCCTATGGCTACACCTTC.

The chain couples TRBV5-4 to TRBJ1-1; a weak D match, TRBD1 (6 bases). Germline V gene lookup returns CDR1 SGHNT and CDR2 YYREEE (reference sequence). Trimming shortened V by 5 bases and J by 0 bases, and 11 bases separated the two germline ends. This CDR3 region has 14 residues. This chain's CDR3 is CASRGRGMNTEAFF. CDR3 DNA: TGTGCCAGCAGGGGGAGGGGGATGAACACTGAAGCTTTCTTT.

This clone was recorded only once. The CDR3 reads CASSLEVRSEAFF. Here the CDR3 DNA reads TGTGCCAGCAGCTTAGAAGTACGTAGTGAAGCTTTCTTT. The gene calls are TRBV11-2 and TRBJ1-1; no firm D call. The CDR3 runs 13 residues. V was clipped by 0 bases and J by 7 bases, with 9 bases between them. CDR1 SGHAT and CDR2 FQNNGV come from the germline V gene.

The V call is TRBV7-6, the J call TRBJ1-1; 8 bases are shared with TRBD1. The CDR3 covers 14 residues. After removal of 5 bases from V and 5 bases from J, the junction contained 7 bases not matched to a gene. Germline V CDR1 and CDR2: SGHVS, FNYEAQ. The CDR3 region is CASSLGQGWTEAFF. The DNA for the CDR3 is TGTGCCAGCAGCCTCGGACAGGGTTGGACTGAAGCTTTCTTT.

This clone was recorded once. The rearrangement links TRBV6-1 to TRBJ1-2; D may be TRBD1 (6 bases). Germline V lookup: CDR1 MNHNS, CDR2 SASEGT. This CDR3 is 13 amino acids long. Trimming took off 6 bases at V and 5 bases at J, with 13 bases between the two ends. CDR3: CASRYITGYGYTF. CDR3 DNA sequence: TGTGCCAGCAGATATATAACAGGGTATGGCTACACCTTC.

The V gene is TRBV5-1, the J gene TRBJ2-3; D unresolved. CDR3 length: 14 residues. Deletions cut 0 bases from V and 6 bases from J, with 11 bases between. Germline V gives CDR1 SGHRS, CDR2 YFSETQ. CDR3 coding DNA: TGCGCCAGCAGCTTGGGAGGCAGTCTGGATACGCAGTATTTT. This codes for CASSLGGSLDTQYF.

This chain connects TRBV6-5 to TRBJ2-1; D may correspond to TRBD1 or TRBD2 (6 bases each). This CDR3 comprises 14 residues. Germline CDR1 reads MNHEY; CDR2 reads SVGAGI. The V and J ends lost 7 bases and 3 bases respectively, with 13 bases between them. The CDR3 spells CASKMGGRYNEQFF. The CDR3, as DNA: TGTGCCAGCAAGATGGGGGGCCGCTACAATGAGCAGTTCTTC.

The chain employs TRBV19 and TRBJ1-4, with TRBD1 matching 8 bases. J lost 7 bases, V lost 8 bases, and 12 bases had no gene match. The CDR3 spans 15 residues. Germline V gene data show CDR1 as LNHDA and CDR2 as SQIVND (reference sequence). The CDR3 sequence is CASHTQGARGEKLFF. CDR3 nucleotide sequence: TGTGCCAGTCATACCCAGGGGGCGCGAGGTGAAAAACTGTTTTTT.

This clone was recorded only once. The chain couples TRBV7-3 to TRBJ2-1, with TRBD2 identical over 13 bases. Looked up from germline, CDR1 is SGHTA and CDR2 is FQGTGA. The CDR3 contains 21 residues. V shed 4 bases, J shed 0 bases, and the junction held 15 bases outside the gene matches. The CDR3 is CASSSLLPGLAGTSSYNEQFF. In DNA form, the CDR3 reads TGTGCCAGCAGCTCCTTGTTACCGGGACTAGCGGGGACGAGCTCCTACAATGAGCAGTTCTTC.

V usage is TRBV5-1 and J usage is TRBJ2-1, with TRBD1 identical over 7 bases. The CDR3 has 15 amino acids. J lost 2 bases, V lost 0 bases, and 2 bases had no gene match. Germline V gene data show CDR1 as SGHRS and CDR2 as YFSETQ. CDR3 amino acids: CASSLDGTAYNEQFF. For the CDR3, the DNA is TGCGCCAGCAGCTTGGATGGGACAGCCTACAATGAGCAGTTCTTC.

The rearrangement joins TRBV5-1 to TRBJ2-7; no clear D gene. The CDR3 contains 16 residues. In germline, CDR1 is SGHRS, CDR2 YFSETQ. The V and J ends lost 0 bases and 0 bases respectively, with 13 bases between them. The CDR3 region has the DNA TGCGCCAGCAGCTTGGTGCAAGACTCCGGCTCCTACGAGCAGTACTTC. Translating gives CASSLVQDSGSYEQYF. The whole variable domain, filled in from reference TRBV5-1 and TRBJ2-7, reads KAGVTQTPRYLIKTRGQQVTLSCSPISGHRSVSWYQQTPGQGLQFLFEYFSETQRNKGNFPGRFSGRQFSNSRSEMNVSTLELGDSALYLCASSLVQDSGSYEQYFGPGTRLTVT.

The V and J genes are TRBV7-2 and TRBJ1-5; D uncertain. This CDR3 spans 13 amino acids. Germline CDR1 and CDR2: SGHTA and FQGNSA. Trimming cost V 0 bases and J 6 bases, with 6 bases left between them. The CDR3 protein is CASSLAGSQPQHF. The CDR3 coding sequence is TGTGCCAGCAGCTTAGCAGGGAGTCAGCCCCAGCATTTT.

The chain employs TRBV27 and TRBJ2-7; D might be TRBD1 or TRBD2, each matching 6 bases. Germline CDR1 reads MNHEY; CDR2 reads SMNVEV (reference sequence). V was cut by 2 bases and J by 6 bases, with 14 bases left in between. The CDR3 extends over 14 amino acids. DNA for the CDR3: TGTGCCAGCAGTTTACTAGGGGGGCAGGTCGAGCAGTACTTC. It yields the protein CASSLLGGQVEQYF.

V usage is TRBV6-5 and J usage is TRBJ2-5; 11 bases fit TRBD1. From germline, CDR1 is MNHEY and CDR2 SVGAGI. The CDR3 totals 16 residues. Trimming cost V 2 bases and J 5 bases; bases outside gene matches: 7. DNA of the CDR3: TGTGCCAGCAGTTACAGGGGGACAGGGGGTCAGGAGACCCAGTACTTC. It yields the protein CASSYRGTGGQETQYF.

The sample holds one count of this clone. The CDR3 region has the DNA TGTGCCAGCAGTATTGGACAGGCCTACGAGCAGTACTTC. It yields the protein CASSIGQAYEQYF. This chain uses TRBV28 with TRBJ2-7; 7 nucleotides match TRBD1. The V gene end was trimmed by 5 bases and the J gene end by 2 bases; junction bases not matched to a gene: 3. CDR3 length: 13 residues. CDR1 is MDHEN, CDR2 SYDVKM, per germline.

V usage is TRBV6-5 and J usage is TRBJ2-3; D remains ambiguous. Trimming shortened V by 6 bases and J by 4 bases, and 14 bases separated the two germline ends. Germline values: CDR1 MNHEY, CDR2 SVGAGI. CDR3 length equals 14 residues. Here the CDR3 reads CASSRSDGSDTQYF. For the CDR3, the DNA is TGTGCCAGCAGCCGATCAGACGGTTCAGATACGCAGTATTTT.

The rearrangement uses TRBV5-1 and TRBJ2-7; 9 bases match TRBD1. The CDR3 is 14 amino acids. The trim removed 1 base at V and 2 bases at J, leaving 1 base unmatched. Germline V lookup: CDR1 SGHRS, CDR2 YFSETQ. DNA for the CDR3: TGCGCCAGCAGCTTGCGACAGGGGGCCTACGAGCAGTACTTC. It encodes CASSLRQGAYEQYF.